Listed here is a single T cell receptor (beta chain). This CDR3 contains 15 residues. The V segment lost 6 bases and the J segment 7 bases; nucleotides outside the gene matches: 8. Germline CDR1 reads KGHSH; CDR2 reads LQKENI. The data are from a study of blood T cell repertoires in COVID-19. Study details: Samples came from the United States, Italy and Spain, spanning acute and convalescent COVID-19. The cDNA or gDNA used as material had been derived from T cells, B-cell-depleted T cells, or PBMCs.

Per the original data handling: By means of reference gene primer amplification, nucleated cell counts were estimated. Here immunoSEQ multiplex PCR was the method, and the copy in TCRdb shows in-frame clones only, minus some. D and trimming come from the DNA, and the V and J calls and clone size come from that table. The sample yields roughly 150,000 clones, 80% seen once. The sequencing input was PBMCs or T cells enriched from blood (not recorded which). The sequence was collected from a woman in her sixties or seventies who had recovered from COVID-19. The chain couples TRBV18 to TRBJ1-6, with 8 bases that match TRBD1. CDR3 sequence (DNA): TGTGCCAGCTCTCCGGACAGGGTGGGGAATTCACCCCTCCACTTT. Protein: CASSPDRVGNSPLHF. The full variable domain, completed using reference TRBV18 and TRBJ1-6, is NAGVMQNPRHLVRRRGQEARLRCSPMKGHSHVYWYRQLPEEGLKFMVYLQKENIIDESGMPKERFSAEFPKEGPSILRIQQVVRGDSAAYFCASSPDRVGNSPLHFGNGTRLTVT.